These 10 T cell receptor beta chains were all obtained from the same sample, sequenced in a study of shared clonotypes between healthy human individuals. Only in-frame clones appear in the TCRdb table, and some are missing; sequencing was by immunoSEQ multiplex PCR. The data hold about 960,000 clones, with 76% observed a single time. Sequencing was done on a sample of memory CD4+ T cells sorted from blood. The subset denotes: CD45RA-negative fraction. The receptors originated from a man between 18 and 29 years old in good health.

This clone turned up a few times. The V call is TRBV5-4, the J call TRBJ2-3; unclear D gene. Germline V CDR1 and CDR2: SGHNT, YYREEE (reference sequence). The length of the CDR3 is 12 residues. Trimming left V 3 bases short and J 0 bases short, with 2 bases between. The CDR3 DNA reads TGTGCCAGCAGCTACAGCACAGATACGCAGTATTTT. This codes for CASSYSTDTQYF.

V and J are TRBV7-2 and TRBJ2-2; no clear D gene. This CDR3 region has 15 residues. With 1 base removed from V and 4 bases from J, the gap between germline ends came to 10 bases. CDR1 is SGHTA and CDR2 is FQGNSA in the germline V gene. The CDR3: CASSLGHLLTGELFF. The CDR3 region has the DNA TGTGCCAGCAGCTTAGGACATCTCCTCACCGGGGAGCTGTTTTTT.

The chain uses TRBV2 and TRBJ2-7; D gene unclear. CDR1 SNHLY and CDR2 FYNNEI come from the germline V gene. The CDR3 is 13 amino acids. Deletions cut 2 bases from V and 1 base from J, with 6 bases between. CDR3 DNA sequence: TGTGCCAGCAGTGAATTGACGTCCTACGAGCAGTACTTC. Protein: CASSELTSYEQYF.

This chain links TRBV18 with TRBJ1-2; D might be TRBD1 (5 bases). Germline CDR1 reads KGHSH; CDR2 reads LQKENI. V lost 5 bases and J lost 3, with 13 bases in between. CDR3 size: 14 residues. CDR3 residues: CASSVDRSDYGYTF. The CDR3 DNA reads TGTGCCAGCTCAGTCGACAGAAGCGACTATGGCTACACCTTC.

This chain joins TRBV6-6 and TRBJ1-1; no definite D call. The V gene's germline CDR1 is MNHNY and CDR2 SVGAGI (reference sequence). Trimming removed 6 bases from V and 4 bases from J, with 15 bases in between. The CDR3 covers 14 residues. The CDR3 protein is CASSEPGQFTEAFF. Here the CDR3 DNA reads TGTGCCAGCAGCGAACCCGGCCAGTTCACTGAAGCTTTCTTT.

The chain couples TRBV19 to TRBJ1-5, with a weak D call TRBD1 (5 bases). Per the germline V gene, CDR1 is LNHDA and CDR2 is SQIVND (reference sequence). V lost 7 bases and J lost 7, with 17 bases in between. CDR3 length: 14 residues. DNA for the CDR3: TGTGCCAGTACCATTGAGGGGAGAGGGCAGCCCCAGCATTTT. Translation gives CASTIEGRGQPQHF. The full variable domain, in which reference TRBV19 and TRBJ1-5 provide the parts outside the CDR3, is DGGITQSPKYLFRKEGQNVTLSCEQNLNHDAMYWYRQDPGQGLRLIYYSQIVNDFQKGDIAEGYSVSREKKESFPLTVTSAQKNPTAFYLCASTIEGRGQPQHFGDGTRLSIL.

The chain has TRBV5-5 and TRBJ2-5; 8 bases are a match to TRBD2. Germline-derived CDR1 and CDR2 are SGHKS and YYEKEE (reference sequence). V shed 7 bases, J shed 2 bases, and the junction held 10 bases outside the gene matches. The CDR3 is 15 amino acids. CDR3 DNA sequence: TGTGCCAGCGAGGAAGTAGCGGGACCACAAGAGACCCAGTACTTC. The encoded protein is CASEEVAGPQETQYF.

The chain couples TRBV4-3 to TRBJ2-2; no definite D call. The length of the CDR3 is 15 residues. Germline CDR1 LGHNA, CDR2 YSLEER. Trimming took 3 bases from V and 5 from J, leaving 13 bases between them. The DNA for the CDR3 is TGCGCCAGCAGCCATATTCAGAAGGGTACCGGGGAGCTGTTTTTT. It yields the protein CASSHIQKGTGELFF.

The V gene is TRBV5-1, the J gene TRBJ1-3; D remains unclear. Trimming cost V 2 bases and J 0 bases, with 15 bases left between them. CDR1 SGHRS and CDR2 YFSETQ come from the germline V gene. The CDR3 runs 17 residues. The chain's CDR3 is CASSFRTATSSGNTIYF. The DNA for the CDR3 is TGCGCCAGCAGCTTTCGTACAGCGACGTCCTCTGGAAACACCATATATTTT.

A note on this clone: The sample holds other DNA sequences that translate to the same CDR3. The chain employs TRBV5-5 and TRBJ1-1, with unresolved D. The length of the CDR3 is 13 residues. Trimming took 1 base from V and 1 from J, leaving 5 bases between them. CDR1 is SGHKS and CDR2 is YYEKEE in the germline V gene (reference sequence). This CDR3 is CASSLRQNTEAFF. The DNA for the CDR3 is TGTGCCAGCAGCTTGCGGCAGAACACTGAAGCTTTCTTT.